Below, 30 T cell receptor beta chains from the same sample are listed, as sequenced in a study of T cells in Graves' hyperthyroidism and ophthalmopathy. Amplification of TCR beta CDR3 regions used RNA as the template. The HTBI primer set drove a first-round RT-PCR of the TCR CDR3. TCRdb fed the multiplex PCR reads into MiXCR, producing one record per CDR3 protein. The table lists under 450,000 distinct CDR3 sequences, about 14% of them singletons. The sequenced sample consisted of blood. These receptor sequences come from a man between 25 and 39 years old with Graves' hyperthyroidism that later progressed to Graves' ophthalmopathy.

This clonotype was counted ten times or more. The V gene is TRBV9, the J gene TRBJ2-7, with TRBD2 as a possible D gene (6 bases). This CDR3 region has 14 residues. Looked up from germline, CDR1 is SGDLS and CDR2 is YYNGEE. V shed 2 bases and J shed 1 base, with 10 bases lying between them. The CDR3 DNA follows: TGTGCCAGCAGCGTCGGGGAGGCTTCCTACGAGCAGTACTTC. This encodes CASSVGEASYEQYF.

This clonotype came up a few times. One end of the junction is discordant with germline, which a read error may explain. The chain combines TRBV5-1 with TRBJ1-1; D is perhaps TRBD1 (6 bases). The CDR3 spans 15 residues. Germline CDR1 SGHRS, CDR2 YFSETQ. The CDR3 loop is CASSSRAGANTEVFF. The CDR3, as DNA: TGCGCCAGCAGCTCCCGAGCGGGGGCGAACACTGAAGTTTTCTTT.

In this sample, this clonotype turned up many times. The chain couples TRBV7-2 to TRBJ2-5, with D unclear. This CDR3 region has 12 residues. The V gene's germline CDR1 is SGHTA and CDR2 FQGNSA. V lost 2 bases to trimming and J lost 7 bases, with 8 bases between them. The CDR3, as DNA: TGTGCCAGCAGCTTAACGAAGGGGACCCAGTACTTC. This sequence encodes CASSLTKGTQYF.

This chain links TRBV29-1 with TRBJ2-1; TRBD1 agrees at 9 bases. V lost 1 base, J lost 4 bases, and 5 bases stayed unmatched. The CDR3 loop spans 15 amino acids. Germline V CDR1 and CDR2: SQVTM, ANQGSEA. In nucleotides, the CDR3 is TGCAGCGTTGAAGTGGCCGGGACAGGGTACAATGAGCAGTTCTTC. Encoded protein: CSVEVAGTGYNEQFF.

In its sample, this clonotype was seen many times. V is TRBV3-1 and J is TRBJ1-5; possibly TRBD1 for D (5 bases). The CDR3 extends over 15 amino acids. V was shortened by 1 base and J by 4 bases, with 11 bases between the two germline ends. The germline V gene has CDR1 LGHDT and CDR2 YNNKEL (reference sequence). CDR3 sequence: CASSQGAGSNQPQHF. The CDR3 DNA follows: TGTGCCAGCAGCCAAGGGGCAGGGTCGAATCAGCCCCAGCATTTT.

This clonotype was detected ten times or more. V usage is TRBV20-1 and J usage is TRBJ1-5, with 9 nucleotides matching TRBD1. CDR1 and CDR2 from the germline V gene are DFQATT and SNEGSKA (reference sequence). J gave up 7 bases and V 6 bases, and 7 bases lay outside the gene matches. The CDR3 runs to 13 residues. The CDR3: CSAADRGSQPQHF. The CDR3 DNA reads TGCAGTGCGGCCGACAGGGGGAGCCAGCCCCAGCATTTT.

The CDR3 sequence: CASSPSRELFF. The CDR3 DNA sequence: TGTGCCAGCTCACCGAGCAGGGAGCTGTTTTTT. The chain couples TRBV18 to TRBJ2-2; the D is unclear. The CDR3 covers 11 residues. The V gene lost 3 bases and the J gene lost 9 bases, with 5 bases spanning the gap. CDR1 is KGHSH and CDR2 is LQKENI in the germline V gene.

Points on this clonotype: The conserved phenylalanine or tryptophan is not found at the CDR3 terminus, so this likely reflects a read error. The limits of the CDR3 on the DNA are not certain, so only TCRdb's listed CDR3 is given. The chain joins TRBV20-1 to TRBJ1-2; the table names TRBD1, a call not compared with the DNA. Germline values: CDR1 DFQATT, CDR2 SNEGSKA (reference sequence). The CDR3 comprises 14 residues, both ends counted. The CDR3 reads CSARAPDRVYGYTV.

The chain carries TRBV4-2 and TRBJ1-1; the D is unclear. V lost 5 bases and J 5 bases, leaving 9 bases between the germline ends. Germline CDR1 reads LGHNA; CDR2 reads YNFKEQ. The CDR3 totals 12 residues. In DNA form, the CDR3 reads TGTGCCAGCAGCGAAATTGGAACTGAAGCTTTCTTT. Protein product: CASSEIGTEAFF.

The rearrangement joins TRBV28 to TRBJ2-3; D could derive from TRBD1 or TRBD2 (5 bases each). The CDR3 spans 12 residues. Trimming took off 8 bases at V and 6 bases at J, with 12 bases between the two ends. Germline lookup yields CDR1 MDHEN and CDR2 SYDVKM. CDR3 sequence reads: CASGPGTDTQYF. The CDR3 nucleotides read TGTGCCAGCGGTCCAGGGACGGATACGCAGTATTTT.

This rearrangement joins TRBV10-3 to TRBJ1-1, with TRBD1 identical over 9 bases. The germline CDR1 and CDR2 sequences are ENHRY and SYGVKD. This CDR3 contains 17 residues. V lost 6 bases to trimming and J lost 4 bases; unmatched junction nucleotides: 15. This chain's CDR3 is CAIRRTGTGRLGTEAFF. The DNA for the CDR3 is TGTGCCATCAGGCGCACTGGGACAGGGCGGTTGGGCACTGAAGCTTTCTTT.

This clonotype was counted a single time. This chain links TRBV28 with TRBJ1-2, with TRBD1 as a possible D gene (5 bases). The CDR3 is made up of 13 amino acids. Between the trimmed V and J ends, which lost 5 bases and 2 bases, there was a span of 9 bases. Germline CDR1 is MDHEN and CDR2 is SYDVKM. In DNA form, the CDR3 reads TGTGCCAGCAGTGGGGGTACCAACTATGGCTACACCTTC. This encodes CASSGGTNYGYTF.

The V call is TRBV5-5, the J call TRBJ2-7, with TRBD1 matching over 10 bases. CDR1 is SGHKS and CDR2 is YYEKEE in the germline V gene (reference sequence). CDR3 size: 14 residues. Unmatched junction bases numbered 7, after V lost 7 bases and J lost 3 bases. For the CDR3, the DNA is TGTGCCAGCGGCTGGACAGGGGGAGGCTACGAGCAGTACTTC. Encoded protein: CASGWTGGGYEQYF.

This clonotype was counted ten times or more. This chain uses TRBV13 with TRBJ1-1; the D gene is possibly TRBD1 (5 bases). Trimming took off 1 base at V and 8 bases at J, with 8 bases between the two ends. The CDR3 loop spans 12 amino acids. Germline V gives CDR1 PRHDT, CDR2 FYEKMQ (reference sequence). CDR3 coding DNA: TGTGCCAGCAGCTTAGAATCAGGGGAAGCTTTCTTT. It is translated as CASSLESGEAFF.

At least ten counts were recorded for this clonotype. The chain uses TRBV5-1 and TRBJ1-4, with no clear D. V lost 0 bases to trimming and J lost 0 bases, with 9 bases between them. Looked up from germline, CDR1 is SGHRS and CDR2 is YFSETQ. This CDR3 has 16 residues. The CDR3 loop reads CASSLGSRTTNEKLFF. The CDR3 region has the DNA TGCGCCAGCAGCTTGGGGTCGCGGACAACTAATGAAAAACTGTTTTTT.

The sample holds a few counts of this clonotype. V is TRBV6-8 and J is TRBJ2-7; weak D call: TRBD2 (6 bases). Germline loops: CDR1 MNHGY, CDR2 SAAAGT. Trimming left V 7 bases short and J 4 bases short, with 11 bases between. The CDR3 consists of 12 residues. For the CDR3, the DNA is TGTGCCAGCATCCGGGGGAGGTACGAGCAGTACTTC. Translated, it gives CASIRGRYEQYF.

This clonotype was detected ten times or more. The chain combines TRBV7-8 with TRBJ1-1; tentative D call: TRBD1 (6 bases). Trimming shortened V by 3 bases and J by 6 bases, and 20 bases separated the two germline ends. The CDR3 has 16 amino acids. Per the germline V gene, CDR1 is SGHVS and CDR2 is FQNEAQ. The CDR3 DNA is TGTGCCAGCAGCTTGTCCGCCGTATACAGGGCCCCTGAAGCTTTCTTT. Residues: CASSLSAVYRAPEAFF.

CDR3 amino acids: CASSVLDGRPTDTQYF. The CDR3 nucleotides read TGTGCCAGCAGCGTATTGGACGGACGGCCCACAGATACGCAGTATTTT. V gene TRBV9 combines with J gene TRBJ2-3; unclear D gene. V shed 1 base and J shed 2 bases, with 14 bases lying between them. Germline values: CDR1 SGDLS, CDR2 YYNGEE. This CDR3 contains 16 residues.

Comment on this clonotype: The junction departs from germline at one end; a sequencing error may be responsible. This rearrangement joins TRBV7-2 to TRBJ2-1; D is tentatively TRBD1 or TRBD2 (5 bases each). The CDR3 sequence is 14 residues long. Germline assignment: CDR1 SGHTA and CDR2 FQGNSA. The CDR3 nucleotides are TGTGCCAGCAGCTTATCAGAGGGGTACAATGAGCGGTTCTTC. It codes for CASSLSEGYNERFF.

This clonotype has only a few counts. The chain employs TRBV6-2 or TRBV6-3 and TRBJ2-3; 7 bases map to TRBD2. The CDR3 is 13 residues long. Germline CDR1 reads MNHEY; CDR2 reads SVGEGT. The trim removed 11 bases at V and 0 bases at J, leaving 5 bases unmatched. For the CDR3, the DNA is TGTGCCGTGCGGGGGACTAGCACAGATACGCAGTATTTT. Encoded protein: CAVRGTSTDTQYF.

This rearrangement joins TRBV30 to TRBJ2-3, with D unclear. The CDR3 is 15 amino acids. Trimming pared 5 bases from V and 1 base from J, leaving 16 bases between. Germline V CDR1 and CDR2: GTSNPN, SVGIG (reference sequence). The CDR3 reads CAWSLDRRGTDTQYF. Written as DNA, the CDR3 is TGTGCCTGGTCCCTCGACCGGCGCGGCACAGATACGCAGTATTTT.

This clonotype was detected a few times. This sequence joins TRBV7-9 and TRBJ2-7; a possible D gene is TRBD1 (6 bases). The CDR3 runs 14 residues. V was shortened by 1 base and J by 5 bases, with 12 bases between the two germline ends. Germline assignment: CDR1 SEHNR and CDR2 FQNEAQ (reference sequence). CDR3 region: CASSLVAGVHEQYF. CDR3 coding DNA: TGTGCCAGCAGCTTAGTCGCAGGGGTGCACGAGCAGTACTTC.

At least ten counts were recorded for this clonotype. The chain joins TRBV15 to TRBJ1-6; no definite D call. The germline V and J ends were trimmed by 4 bases and 5 bases, with 9 bases remaining between them. Germline V gene sequence: CDR1 LNHNV, CDR2 YYDKDF (reference sequence). The CDR3 has 14 residues. The DNA of the CDR3 is TGTGCCACCAGCAAGGAGCGCCATAATTCACCCCTCCACTTT. As protein: CATSKERHNSPLHF.

A few counts support this clonotype. J is TRBJ1-4 and V is TRBV6-5, with TRBD1 as a possible D gene (5 bases). The V end was cut by 2 bases, the J end by 7 bases, with 8 bases between. The CDR3 spans 13 residues. Per the germline V gene, CDR1 is MNHEY and CDR2 is SVGAGI. In DNA form, the CDR3 reads TGTGCCAGCAGTTACGTGACAGCTGAAAAACTGTTTTTT. Translating gives CASSYVTAEKLFF.

The V gene is TRBV20-1, the J gene TRBJ2-7, with a weak D call TRBD1 (6 bases). The CDR3 is made up of 13 amino acids. V shed 3 bases and J shed 3 bases, with 12 bases lying between them. In germline, CDR1 is DFQATT, CDR2 SNEGSKA (reference sequence). The CDR3 sequence: CSASAGTFYEQYF. CDR3 bases: TGCAGTGCTAGTGCCGGGACATTCTACGAGCAGTACTTC.

In this sample, this clonotype turned up a few times. The gene calls are TRBV14 and TRBJ1-2, with 8 bases fitting TRBD1. With 2 bases clipped from V and 5 bases from J, the junction kept 13 bases outside the gene matches. This CDR3 comprises 17 residues. Germline V gene lookup returns CDR1 SGHDN and CDR2 FVKESK. CDR3 DNA sequence: TGTGCCAGCAGCCAACGACAGGGGATGAGACTACTGTATGGCTACACCTTC. Its protein is CASSQRQGMRLLYGYTF.

This clonotype was counted between two and nine times. The rearrangement links TRBV9 to TRBJ2-5, with D tentatively TRBD1 (6 bases). The germline V and J ends were trimmed by 4 bases and 2 bases, with 18 bases remaining between them. Germline V gene data show CDR1 as SGDLS and CDR2 as YYNGEE. CDR3 length equals 16 residues. The CDR3 loop is CASSSRPDRVQETQYF. The CDR3 DNA sequence: TGTGCCAGCAGCTCCCGACCGGACAGAGTACAAGAGACCCAGTACTTC.

This clonotype was seen many times. The chain links TRBV7-9 to TRBJ2-7; 10 bases line up with TRBD1. The junction had 9 bases not matched to a gene; V was cut back by 5 bases and J by 5 bases. The CDR3 has 15 residues. Germline V gene lookup returns CDR1 SEHNR and CDR2 FQNEAQ (reference sequence). CDR3 residues: CASSLPDRGGDEQYF. CDR3 in DNA: TGTGCCAGCAGCCTCCCGGACAGGGGGGGGGACGAGCAGTACTTC.

The chain is built from TRBV6-1 and TRBJ2-3, with D possibly TRBD1 on 6 matching bases. Germline-derived CDR1 and CDR2 are MNHNS and SASEGT. Trimming stripped 6 bases from V and 4 bases from J, with 17 bases between. CDR3 size: 15 residues. Here the CDR3 reads CASRGFSGDADTQYF. The CDR3 DNA sequence: TGTGCCAGCAGGGGGTTCTCAGGGGATGCAGATACGCAGTATTTT.

This clonotype showed up just a few times. It may be a read error: a sequence one base away is much more abundant. This chain links TRBV7-2 with TRBJ1-1, with 9 bases aligning to TRBD1. There are 15 residues in the CDR3. In germline, CDR1 is SGHTA, CDR2 FQGNSA. Here the CDR3 DNA reads TGTGCCAGCAGCCGGATCGGACAGGGGATGGCTGAAGCTTCCTTT. This gives the protein CASSRIGQGMAEASF.